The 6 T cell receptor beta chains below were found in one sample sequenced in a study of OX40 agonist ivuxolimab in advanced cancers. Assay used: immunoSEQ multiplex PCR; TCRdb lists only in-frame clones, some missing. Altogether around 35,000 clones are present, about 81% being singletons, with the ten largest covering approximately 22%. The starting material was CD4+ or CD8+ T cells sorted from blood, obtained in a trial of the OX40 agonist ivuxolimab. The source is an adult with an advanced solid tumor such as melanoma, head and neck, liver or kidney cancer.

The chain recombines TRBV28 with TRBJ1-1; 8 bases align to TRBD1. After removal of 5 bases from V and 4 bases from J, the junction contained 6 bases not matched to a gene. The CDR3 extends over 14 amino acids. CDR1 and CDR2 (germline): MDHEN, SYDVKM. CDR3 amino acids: CASSARQGSTEAFF. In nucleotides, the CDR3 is TGTGCCAGCAGTGCAAGACAGGGGAGCACTGAAGCTTTCTTT.

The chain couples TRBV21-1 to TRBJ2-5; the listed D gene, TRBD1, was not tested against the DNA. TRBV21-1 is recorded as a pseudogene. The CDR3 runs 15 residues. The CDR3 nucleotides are TGTGCCAGCAGCAAACAGGAAGGGGGCCGAGAGACCCAGTACTTC. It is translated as CASSKQEGGRETQYF.

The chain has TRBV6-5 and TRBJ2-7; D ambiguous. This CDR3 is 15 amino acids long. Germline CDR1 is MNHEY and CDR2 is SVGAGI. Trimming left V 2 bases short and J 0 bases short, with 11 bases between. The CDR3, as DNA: TGTGCCAGCAGTTACCTGGGTGTAAACTCCTACGAGCAGTACTTC. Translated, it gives CASSYLGVNSYEQYF.

This CDR3 reads CASSVQGGFRNEQFF. As DNA, the CDR3 is TGTGCCAGCAGCGTTCAGGGAGGGTTTAGGAATGAGCAGTTCTTC. The V and J genes are TRBV14 and TRBJ2-1, with 7 bases lining up with TRBD2. Germline loops: CDR1 SGHDN, CDR2 FVKESK. Losses at the gene ends were 5 bases for V and 7 bases for J; bases not matched to a gene: 11. The CDR3 has 15 residues.

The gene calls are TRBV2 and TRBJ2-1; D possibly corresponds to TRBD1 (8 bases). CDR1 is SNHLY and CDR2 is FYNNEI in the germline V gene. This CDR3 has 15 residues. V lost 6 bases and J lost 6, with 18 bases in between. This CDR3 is CASSQRQGRGNEQFF. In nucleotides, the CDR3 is TGTGCCAGCAGCCAAAGACAGGGGAGGGGCAATGAGCAGTTCTTC.

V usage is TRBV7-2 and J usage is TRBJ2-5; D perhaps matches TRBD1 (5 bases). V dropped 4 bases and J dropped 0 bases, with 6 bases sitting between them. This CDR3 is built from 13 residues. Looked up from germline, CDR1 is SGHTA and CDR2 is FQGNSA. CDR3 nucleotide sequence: TGTGCCAGCAGCTGGGGCAACCAAGAGACCCAGTACTTC. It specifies CASSWGNQETQYF.